This T cell receptor beta chain was captured in a study of regulatory dendritic cells for organ transplantation. The study's findings and limits: Resting memory CD8+ T cells held the most alloreactive clonotypes.

On this clone: Its target is not known.

Allogeneic regulatory or mature dendritic cells were co-cultured for about 5 days with CFSE-labeled sorted T cells at 1:10. Germline assignment: CDR1 MNHNY and CDR2 SVGAGI (reference sequence). This CDR3 has 12 residues. The V and J ends lost 9 bases and 2 bases respectively, with 10 bases between them. TCRdb's copy holds only in-frame clones and misses some; the assay was immunoSEQ multiplex PCR. The sample yields fewer than 25,000 clones, 70% to 90% seen once. The gene calls are TRBV6-6 and TRBJ2-5, with a tentative D call TRBD2 (6 bases). The origin of this receptor is a human donor in good health. Specimen: naive CD4+ T cells from blood cultured with regulatory dendritic cells. Regarding subset: CD45RA+ naive T cells. CDR3 in DNA: TGTGCCAGTAGCGGAAGTCAAGAGACCCAGTACTTC. This translates into CASSGSQETQYF.